The present entry profiles one T cell receptor (beta chain) with its context. In the source study's methods: Estimation of nucleated cell counts relied on the amplification of reference gene primers. Produced via immunoSEQ multiplex PCR; TCRdb's table is partial and in-frame only. The DNA gave D and trimming, while V, J and clone size come from that table. The repertoire has approximately 19,000 clones, 80% to 85% of them found once; the top ten carry approximately 8.4%. This sample is part of a study of blood T cell repertoires in COVID-19. Study as a whole: COVID-19 samples, acute and convalescent, were from the United States, Italy and Spain. Sources were T cells, B-cell-depleted T cells, or PBMCs; the material itself was cDNA or gDNA.

The junction had 3 bases not matched to a gene; V was cut back by 4 bases and J by 0 bases. The CDR3 consists of 15 residues. Germline CDR1 SQVTM, CDR2 ANQGSEA. V and J are TRBV29-1 and TRBJ2-3, with 11 bases matching TRBD2. Sequences were obtained from peripheral blood. The source is a man aged 55 to 70 with acute or convalescent COVID-19. The CDR3 DNA sequence: TGCAGCGTTGCTAGGACTAGCGGGAGCACAGATACGCAGTATTTT. It translates to CSVARTSGSTDTQYF.